This TCR beta chain was retrieved from a study of T cell responses to AZD1222 COVID-19 vaccine. Assay used: immunoSEQ multiplex PCR; TCRdb lists only in-frame clones, some missing. The table records more than 110,000 clones, 92% of them present only once. CDR3 length: 16 amino acids. Per germline, CDR1 SGHVS and CDR2 FNYEAQ. V trimming: 5 bases; J trimming: 2 bases; junction bases outside the gene matches: 7. This specimen was peripheral blood, taken on day 0 of AZD1222 vaccination. The rearrangement links TRBV7-6 to TRBJ1-4; 8 nucleotides align to TRBD1. The sequence derives from an adult in good health. CDR3 coding DNA: TGTGCCAGCAGCGCACCGACAGGGGCTACTAATGAAAAACTGTTTTTT. Translating it yields CASSAPTGATNEKLFF.